This entry is about one T cell receptor (beta chain). The data were taken from a study of cytotoxic CD8 clonotypes in ibrutinib-treated CLL. This table comes from immunoSEQ multiplex PCR, and its TCRdb copy is limited to in-frame clones, with some not included. The sample has about 160,000 clones; more than 75% are singletons. The sequences come from PBMCs, collected after 12 months of ibrutinib treatment. The sequence came from a human donor with chronic lymphocytic leukemia.

The CDR3 DNA is TGTGCCAGCAGTTACCAGGGGGCAGACTATGGCTACACCTTC. Its translation: CASSYQGADYGYTF. The rearrangement joins TRBV6-5 to TRBJ1-2; 8 positions match TRBD1. The CDR3 extends over 14 amino acids. Germline trimming cut 2 bases from V and 3 bases from J; bases unmatched to any gene: 2. Per the germline V gene, CDR1 is MNHEY and CDR2 is SVGAGI.